These 17 T cell receptor beta chains were all obtained from the same sample, sequenced in a study of CD8 T cells in ankylosing spondylitis. TCRdb ran MiXCR on the 5' RACE reads and lists one entry per CDR3 protein. The sample lists 160,000 or so distinct CDR3 sequences, 9.8% occurring once. The material sequenced was blood, either unsorted or a sorted T cell fraction (not recorded which). These receptors were obtained from a female donor with ankylosing spondylitis or in good health (not recorded which).

Ten or more counts support this clonotype. The genes are TRBV10-1 and TRBJ2-7, with 10 positions matching TRBD1. The CDR3 covers 13 residues. CDR1 is WNHNN, CDR2 SYGVQD, per germline (reference sequence). V lost 2 bases and J lost 7; bases outside the gene matches: 2. The CDR3 DNA is TGCGCCAGCAGTGAGGGGACAGGGGAGGAGCAGTACTTC. Residues: CASSEGTGEEQYF.

This clonotype was picked up many times. The rearrangement uses TRBV27 and TRBJ2-2; D is unclear. Trimming left V 1 base short and J 4 bases short, with 7 bases between. The CDR3 is 14 residues long. The V gene's germline CDR1 is MNHEY and CDR2 SMNVEV (reference sequence). This CDR3 is CASSLYWGTGELFF. The CDR3 nucleotides read TGTGCCAGCAGTTTATATTGGGGCACCGGGGAGCTGTTTTTT.

V is TRBV7-8 and J is TRBJ1-3; D gene uncertain. V was pared by 4 bases and J by 4 bases, with 5 bases between. The CDR3 length is 12 residues. The V gene's germline CDR1 is SGHVS and CDR2 FQNEAQ. As DNA, the CDR3 is TGTGCCAGCAGCTCCGTCGGAAACACCATATATTTT. It codes for CASSSVGNTIYF.

This clonotype has just a few counts. The rearrangement uses TRBV6-1 and TRBJ1-1; no clear D. CDR1 MNHNS and CDR2 SASEGT come from the germline V gene. Trimming took 6 bases from V and 2 from J, leaving 10 bases between them. The CDR3 loop spans 13 amino acids. The CDR3 nucleotides are TGTGCCAGCAGCCAACTTTTTAACACTGAAGCTTTCTTT. Protein sequence: CASSQLFNTEAFF.

This clonotype was seen a handful of times. The chain uses TRBV7-9 and TRBJ1-1; D perhaps matches TRBD1 (6 bases). The CDR3 totals 16 residues. The germline V and J ends were trimmed by 2 bases and 0 bases, with 13 bases remaining between them. From germline, CDR1 is SEHNR and CDR2 FQNEAQ (reference sequence). CDR3 sequence: CASSLTPGTLNTEAFF. CDR3 bases: TGTGCCAGCAGCTTAACACCCGGGACATTGAACACTGAAGCTTTCTTT.

This clonotype occurred a few times. The chain recombines TRBV20-1 with TRBJ2-7; TRBD2 matches 8 bases. The CDR3 contains 14 residues. The V segment lost 4 bases and the J segment 2 bases; nucleotides outside the gene matches: 7. The germline V gene encodes CDR1 DFQATT and CDR2 SNEGSKA (reference sequence). The CDR3 here is CSATPWREAYEQYF. The CDR3, as DNA: TGCAGTGCTACCCCTTGGCGGGAGGCCTACGAGCAGTACTTC.

This clonotype has ten or more counts. The chain is built from TRBV5-1 and TRBJ2-1; D unresolved. CDR1 is SGHRS, CDR2 YFSETQ, per germline. The CDR3 is 15 residues long. The V and J ends lost 1 base and 2 bases respectively, with 10 bases between them. CDR3 sequence (DNA): TGCGCCAGCAGCTTGCAAGGGTTGGCCTACAATGAGCAGTTCTTC. Translated, it gives CASSLQGLAYNEQFF.

In this sample, this clonotype turned up many times. The CDR3 spells CASSVGSENRAYEQYF. The CDR3 DNA reads as TGTGCCAGCAGCGTGGGAAGTGAGAACCGAGCCTACGAGCAGTACTTC. The J gene is TRBJ2-7, the V gene TRBV9; D not certain. The V and J ends lost 2 bases and 2 bases respectively, with 17 bases between them. Per the germline V gene, CDR1 is SGDLS and CDR2 is YYNGEE. The CDR3 consists of 16 residues.

The table lists this clonotype with many counts. Its ends do not fully match the called genes, so a read error is possible. The genes are TRBV7-9 and TRBJ2-5; D is ambiguous. This CDR3 contains 13 residues. Per germline, CDR1 SEHNR and CDR2 FQNEAQ (reference sequence). The CDR3 protein is CASSLGGQETQYF. CDR3 sequence (DNA): TGTGCCAGCAGTTTAGGTGGCCAAGAGACCCAGTACTTC.

This chain links TRBV30 with TRBJ1-1, with D unclear. Germline values: CDR1 GTSNPN, CDR2 SVGIG (reference sequence). The CDR3 contains 16 residues. Deletions cut 6 bases from V and 0 bases from J, with 20 bases between. The CDR3 protein is CACFLCGPAMNTEAFF. The DNA for the CDR3 is TGTGCCTGCTTCTTGTGCGGTCCGGCAATGAACACTGAAGCTTTCTTT.

The table lists this clonotype with a few counts. J is TRBJ1-2 and V is TRBV23-1, with D possibly being TRBD1 (5 bases). TRBV23-1 is placed among ORFs of uncertain function. CDR3 length: 15 amino acids. Trimming took 3 bases from V and 3 from J, leaving 14 bases between them. CDR3 nucleotide sequence: TGCGCCAGCAGTCACACCGCCGGGACGGACTATGGCTACACCTTC. Translated, it gives CASSHTAGTDYGYTF.

This clonotype was observed many times. The chain couples TRBV6-2 or TRBV6-3 to TRBJ2-1; D call uncertain. Per the germline V gene, CDR1 is MNHEY and CDR2 is SVGEGT. This CDR3 has 13 residues. The germline V and J ends were trimmed by 2 bases and 4 bases, with 6 bases remaining between them. The CDR3 loop reads CASSYLVYNEQFF. CDR3 nucleotides: TGTGCCAGCAGTTACCTCGTTTACAATGAGCAGTTCTTC.

The gene calls are TRBV5-6 and TRBJ2-3, with TRBD1 as a possible D gene (6 bases). CDR1 and CDR2 from the germline V gene are SGHDT and YYEEEE. CDR3 length: 16 residues. V was shortened by 1 base and J by 8 bases, with 20 bases between the two germline ends. CDR3: CASSLPGTEGDVTQYF. CDR3 nucleotides: TGTGCCAGCAGCTTGCCCGGGACCGAGGGGGATGTTACGCAGTATTTT.

This clonotype was detected a few times. J is TRBJ2-1 and V is TRBV28, with 7 bases identical to TRBD2. The CDR3 is 16 residues long. Per the germline V gene, CDR1 is MDHEN and CDR2 is SYDVKM. The trim removed 4 bases at V and 1 base at J, leaving 7 bases unmatched. The DNA of the CDR3 is TGTGCCAGCAGTTCCCAGGGAGCGGGGTCCTACAATGAGCAGTTCTTC. It encodes CASSSQGAGSYNEQFF.

The chain uses TRBV9 and TRBJ2-3, with D uncertain. This CDR3 is 17 amino acids long. The V and J ends lost 2 bases and 0 bases respectively, with 16 bases between them. The germline gives CDR1 SGDLS, CDR2 YYNGEE. CDR3 in amino acids: CASSVQGSGRSTDTQYF. For the CDR3, the DNA is TGTGCCAGCAGCGTCCAAGGGTCTGGCAGAAGCACAGATACGCAGTATTTT. Complete variable domain (other parts from reference TRBV9 and TRBJ2-3): DSGVTQTPKHLITATGQRVTLRCSPRSGDLSVYWYQQSLDQGLQFLIQYYNGEERAKGNILERFSAQQFPDLHSELNLSSLELGDSALYFCASSVQGSGRSTDTQYFGPGTRLTVL.

In its sample, this clonotype was seen a few times. This chain uses TRBV20-1 with TRBJ2-1, with D unresolved. V was clipped by 3 bases and J by 10 bases, with 7 bases between them. The CDR3 covers 10 residues. Germline-derived CDR1 and CDR2 are DFQATT and SNEGSKA (reference sequence). The DNA for the CDR3 is TGCAGTGCTAGTGAGGAGGAGCAGTTCTTC. Its translation: CSASEEEQFF.

This clonotype was picked up many times. The chain recombines TRBV27 with TRBJ2-6; no definite D call. V was pared by 3 bases and J by 5 bases, with 5 bases between. Germline-derived CDR1 and CDR2 are MNHEY and SMNVEV (reference sequence). CDR3 length: 13 residues. The CDR3 region is CASSFSRANVLTF. The CDR3 nucleotides are TGTGCCAGCAGTTTTAGTAGGGCCAACGTCCTGACTTTC.